This T cell receptor (beta chain) came from a study of cytomegalovirus exposure and HLA in healthy donors. V was pared by 1 base and J by 4 bases, with 13 bases between. CDR1 is SGHTA, CDR2 FQGNSA, per germline. The CDR3 length is 15 residues. Participants comprised healthy donors of bone marrow. Study-level results: HLA-A and HLA-B allele assignments for most subjects were reportedly predicted accurately using TCR beta sequences. Within a later analysis, the majority of CMV-associated TCR beta chains appeared HLA-restricted. A later analysis by the authors found several of the most significant clusters apparently linked to common viral pathogens.

As regards this clone: As yet, its antigen is unknown.

With 60 Vbeta and 13 Jbeta primers, the PCR was carried out. Method: immunoSEQ multiplex PCR; TCRdb's copy keeps in-frame clones and lacks some. Here the sample table reports some 130,000 clones. The chain employs TRBV7-2 and TRBJ1-2; the D gene is possibly TRBD1 (6 bases). This receptor was obtained from a man aged 18 to 29 in good health and CMV-seronegative. The specimen sequenced was PBMCs. The CDR3 sequence is CASSLVRDIAYGYTF. CDR3 nucleotide sequence: TGTGCCAGCAGCTTAGTAAGGGACATAGCCTATGGCTACACCTTC.